The 20 T cell receptor beta chains listed next were all sequenced from one sample in a study of blood T cell repertoires in COVID-19. Libraries were prepared by immunoSEQ multiplex PCR; TCRdb keeps only in-frame clonotypes and omits some of them. The sample lists 50,000 to 70,000 clones, 76% occurring once. Sequencing was carried out using peripheral blood. These receptors were obtained from a man between 50 and 59 years old with active or convalescent COVID-19.

This clone was seen a handful of times. This chain connects TRBV12-3 or TRBV12-4 to TRBJ1-2; D gene unclear. The CDR3 has 12 amino acids. The germline V and J ends were trimmed by 3 bases and 5 bases, with 7 bases remaining between them. CDR3 loop: CASSFSGYGYTF. For the CDR3, the DNA is TGTGCCAGCAGTTTTTCGGGTTATGGCTACACCTTC.

Concerning this clone itself: One end of the junction varies from germline; a read error may be responsible. The chain joins TRBV19 to TRBJ2-1, with a tentative D call TRBD2 (6 bases). The CDR3 is 16 amino acids. Looked up from germline, CDR1 is LNHDA and CDR2 is SQIVND (reference sequence). The CDR3 sequence: CASSRGDFGTYDEQFF. CDR3 coding DNA: TGTGCCAGTAGTAGGGGGGACTTTGGGACCTACGATGAGCAGTTCTTC.

A few counts support this clone. V is TRBV2 and J is TRBJ1-4; 7 bases are shared with TRBD1. Unmatched junction bases numbered 10, after V lost 7 bases and J lost 8 bases. This CDR3 has 14 residues. The germline CDR1 and CDR2 sequences are SNHLY and FYNNEI. The CDR3 here is CASTRDREGEKLFF. CDR3 coding DNA: TGTGCCAGCACCAGGGACAGAGAAGGGGAAAAACTGTTTTTT.

This sequence joins TRBV2 and TRBJ2-2, with D maybe TRBD2 (7 bases). The CDR3 totals 14 residues. CDR1 is SNHLY, CDR2 FYNNEI, per germline. Trimming took 10 bases from V and 7 from J, leaving 19 bases between them. DNA of the CDR3: TGTGCCACCTCGGGGGGCCCCCTTAACGGGGAGCTGTTTTTT. It is translated as CATSGGPLNGELFF.

This clone was observed at least ten times. The J gene is TRBJ2-7, the V gene TRBV2, with 10 bases matching TRBD1. The CDR3 runs to 14 residues. In germline, CDR1 is SNHLY, CDR2 FYNNEI. The ends lost 6 bases at V and 3 bases at J; junction bases unmatched: 5. The CDR3 is CASRRTGGYYEQYF. CDR3 nucleotide sequence: TGTGCCAGCAGACGGACAGGGGGTTACTACGAGCAGTACTTC. The variable domain in full, with the rest retrieved from reference TRBV2 and TRBJ2-7, is EPEVTQTPSHQVTQMGQEVILRCVPISNHLYFYWYRQILGQKVEFLVSFYNNEISEKSEIFDDQFSVERPDGSNFTLKIRSTKLEDSAMYFCASRRTGGYYEQYFGPGTRLTVT.

The chain has TRBV6-1 and TRBJ2-1, with TRBD1 matching 10 bases. J was trimmed by 7 bases and V by 2 bases; bases with no gene match: 5. CDR1 MNHNS and CDR2 SASEGT come from the germline V gene. CDR3 length: 15 residues. CDR3: CASSEMGQGLNEQFF. The CDR3 DNA reads as TGTGCCAGCAGTGAAATGGGACAGGGGTTAAATGAGCAGTTCTTC.

The CDR3 reads CASSLTGDTAYEQYF. The DNA for the CDR3 is TGTGCCAGCAGCTTAACCGGGGACACGGCTTACGAGCAGTACTTC. The chain combines TRBV7-3 with TRBJ2-7; a weak D match, TRBD1 (6 bases). The CDR3 length is 15 residues. Germline assignment: CDR1 SGHTA and CDR2 FQGTGA. V was clipped by 0 bases and J by 4 bases, with 13 bases between them.

The chain recombines TRBV5-1 with TRBJ2-6; D may be TRBD1 (6 bases). Germline-derived CDR1 and CDR2 are SGHRS and YFSETQ. The CDR3 is made up of 15 amino acids. Trimming removed 6 bases from V and 2 bases from J, with 12 bases in between. The CDR3 sequence is CASTLQGTGANVLTF. The CDR3 DNA reads as TGCGCCAGCACACTCCAGGGGACTGGGGCCAACGTCCTGACTTTC.

CDR3 DNA sequence: TGTGCCAGCAGCTTAAGTTGGGGGCAGCGGGAAAAACTGTTTTTT. It yields the protein CASSLSWGQREKLFF. The chain carries TRBV11-2 and TRBJ1-4; D may be TRBD1 (6 bases). Trimming removed 2 bases from V and 8 bases from J, with 15 bases in between. The CDR3 covers 15 residues. Germline V lookup: CDR1 SGHAT, CDR2 FQNNGV. The full variable domain, completed using reference TRBV11-2 and TRBJ1-4, is EAGVAQSPRYKIIEKRQSVAFWCNPISGHATLYWYQQILGQGPKLLIQFQNNGVVDDSQLPKDRFSAERLKGVDSTLKIQPAKLEDSAVYLCASSLSWGQREKLFFGSGTQLSVL.

This clone has a single count. The chain couples TRBV15 to TRBJ2-5; TRBD2 matches 10 bases. Germline assignment: CDR1 LNHNV and CDR2 YYDKDF (reference sequence). This CDR3 comprises 17 residues. V lost 1 base, J lost 1 base, and 6 bases stayed unmatched. DNA of the CDR3: TGTGCCACCAGCAGAGGGGGGACTAGCGTCTTCCAAGAGACCCAGTACTTC. Amino acid sequence: CATSRGGTSVFQETQYF. Full variable domain (rest looked up from reference TRBV15 and TRBJ2-5): DAMVIQNPRYQVTQFGKPVTLSCSQTLNHNVMYWYQQKSSQAPKLLFHYYDKDFNNEADTPDNFQSRRPNTSFCFLDIRSPGLGDTAMYLCATSRGGTSVFQETQYFGPGTRLLVL.

The V gene is TRBV7-8, the J gene TRBJ2-7; D is possibly TRBD2 (5 bases). Germline V CDR1 and CDR2: SGHVS, FQNEAQ. This CDR3 region has 12 residues. Trimming shortened V by 5 bases and J by 5 bases, and 10 bases separated the two germline ends. Here the CDR3 reads CASSVSGDEQYF. CDR3 DNA: TGTGCCAGCAGCGTAAGCGGCGACGAGCAGTACTTC.

This clone was detected once. The rearrangement uses TRBV6-4 and TRBJ2-1; 8 bases align to TRBD1. Looked up from germline, CDR1 is MRHNA and CDR2 is SNTAGT. The V segment lost 3 bases and the J segment 3 bases; nucleotides outside the gene matches: 4. CDR3 length: 15 amino acids. CDR3 sequence (DNA): TGTGCCAGCAGTGAGCAGGGGGCGGGCTACAATGAGCAGTTCTTC. Translating it yields CASSEQGAGYNEQFF.

The CDR3 sequence: CASSGQANSYEQYF. Written as DNA, the CDR3 is TGTGCCAGCTCTGGACAGGCTAACTCCTACGAGCAGTACTTC. The J gene is TRBJ2-7, the V gene TRBV7-6, with TRBD1 matching over 7 bases. The J segment lost 0 bases and the V segment lost 8 bases, leaving 7 bases of the junction unmatched. The CDR3 length is 14 residues. Germline values: CDR1 SGHVS, CDR2 FNYEAQ.

This clone is medium-sized (0.01 to 0.1%) in the sample. The V call is TRBV23-1, the J call TRBJ1-4; tentative D call: TRBD1 (6 bases). TRBV23-1 is an ORF, with its function uncertain. The CDR3 runs 14 residues. The V end lost 2 bases, the J end lost 9 bases, and 13 bases lay between the germline ends. CDR3: CASSQGRDKKKLFF. Here the CDR3 DNA reads TGCGCCAGCAGTCAAGGCAGGGACAAGAAAAAACTGTTTTTT.

The chain recombines TRBV19 with TRBJ2-6; 10 positions agree with TRBD2. V shed 5 bases and J 0 bases; nucleotides not matched to a gene: 7. Per germline, CDR1 LNHDA and CDR2 SQIVND (reference sequence). CDR3 size: 18 residues. DNA of the CDR3: TGTGCCAGTAGTCCCCGACTAGCGGGCTACTCTGGGGCCAACGTCCTGACTTTC. Protein: CASSPRLAGYSGANVLTF.

The V call is TRBV7-3, the J call TRBJ2-3; 7 bases line up with TRBD2. This CDR3 is 14 amino acids long. Germline V gene sequence: CDR1 SGHTA, CDR2 FQGTGA. J was trimmed by 4 bases and V by 4 bases; bases with no gene match: 5. For the CDR3, the DNA is TGTGCCAGCAGCTCCGTGGGAGGGCCAGATACGCAGTATTTT. Residues: CASSSVGGPDTQYF.

The CDR3 nucleotides read TGTGCCATCAGTGAGTCCGGGCAGGGGCATGGCTACACCTTC. Its protein is CAISESGQGHGYTF. J is TRBJ1-2 and V is TRBV10-3; the D gene is possibly TRBD1 (6 bases). CDR3 length: 14 amino acids. The V gene lost 0 bases and the J gene lost 6 bases, with 11 bases spanning the gap. The germline gives CDR1 ENHRY, CDR2 SYGVKD.

The gene calls are TRBV7-3 and TRBJ2-1; TRBD2 matches 9 bases. CDR3 length: 15 residues. V was clipped by 2 bases and J by 7 bases; unmatched bases: 6. Germline loops: CDR1 SGHTA, CDR2 FQGTGA. CDR3 DNA: TGTGCCAGCAGCTTAGGGGCTAGCGGGACGAATGAGCAGTTCTTC. This sequence encodes CASSLGASGTNEQFF. The variable domain in full, with the rest retrieved from reference TRBV7-3 and TRBJ2-1, is GAGVSQTPSNKVTEKGKYVELRCDPISGHTALYWYRQSLGQGPEFLIYFQGTGAADDSGLPNDRFFAVRPEGSVSTLKIQRTERGDSAVYLCASSLGASGTNEQFFGPGTRLTVL.

This CDR3 reads CASSPRIRGDYGYTF. The CDR3 DNA reads TGTGCCAGCTCACCACGGATCAGGGGGGACTATGGCTACACCTTC. The chain carries TRBV18 and TRBJ1-2; 7 positions match TRBD1. The CDR3 runs 15 residues. V gave up 1 base and J gave up 3 bases; unmatched junction bases: 5. Germline CDR1 KGHSH, CDR2 LQKENI.

V and J are TRBV5-6 and TRBJ2-3, with 9 bases lining up with TRBD1. Germline CDR1 and CDR2: SGHDT and YYEEEE. V trimming: 4 bases; J trimming: 4 bases; junction bases outside the gene matches: 10. The CDR3 runs to 16 residues. The CDR3 region is CASSELGTGIADTQYF. As DNA, the CDR3 is TGTGCCAGCAGCGAACTCGGGACAGGGATTGCAGATACGCAGTATTTT.